A selection of T cell receptor beta chains follows, all from one sample in a study of control samples from healthy donors and cancer patients. Produced via immunoSEQ multiplex PCR; TCRdb's table is partial and in-frame only. This table has 63,000 or so clones, under 90% appearing once. The sequenced sample was blood. These receptors originate from a man in his forties or fifties in good health. The CDR3 runs from the conserved cysteine through the conserved F or W. The D gene is left open where the match is weak. Rows may omit the clone size; those that give it use once, few, many or a size class.

j_call d_call v_call clone_size cdr3_nt cdr3_aa
TRBJ2-3 . TRBV18 . TGTGCCAGCTCACCCCTACCGAGGGATTCAGATACGCAGTATTTT CASSPLPRDSDTQYF
TRBJ2-3 . TRBV9 . TGTGCCAGCAGCCGGGGAGGTCTCTATGCAGATACGCAGTATTTT CASSRGGLYADTQYF
TRBJ2-5 . TRBV6-5 . TGTGCCAGCAGTCCGAACGCCGGAGACCAAGAGACCCAGTACTTC CASSPNAGDQETQYF
TRBJ1-2 . TRBV7-9 . TGTGCCAGCAGCAATCCCGGGGGCTACACCTTC CASSNPGGYTF
TRBJ1-2 . TRBV3-1/TRBV3-2 . TGTGCCAGCAGCCAATCCGACCAGGGCTATAAGGGCTACACCTTC CASSQSDQGYKGYTF
TRBJ1-1 . TRBV6-5 . TGTGCCAGCGACAGGAACACTGAAGCTTTCTTT CASDRNTEAFF
TRBJ2-7 TRBD2 TRBV2 once TGTGCCAGCAGTTACTCCATGGGACTAGCGGGGGCCTACGAGCAGTACTTC CASSYSMGLAGAYEQYF
TRBJ2-3 TRBD2 TRBV6-5 . TGTGCCACCGGGAGGGCCAACACAGATACGCAGTATTTT CATGRANTDTQYF
TRBJ2-3 . TRBV7-8 . TGTGCCAGCAGCACCAACAGGGTTTCTGCGCAGTATTTT CASSTNRVSAQYF
TRBJ1-2 TRBD1 TRBV9 . TGTGCCACAGGGACAGACAACTATGGCTACACCTTC CATGTDNYGYTF
TRBJ1-4 . TRBV7-2 . TGTGCCAGCAGCGCCACGTACGGGGAAAAACTGTTTTTT CASSATYGEKLFF
TRBJ1-2 . TRBV7-9 . TGTGCCAGCAGCTTAGCACAGGGCAGAAATGGCTACACCTTC CASSLAQGRNGYTF
TRBJ2-1 TRBD2 TRBV6-2/TRBV6-3 . TGTGCCAGCAGTTACCTTCTAGCGGGAGTAGTCAATGAGCAGTTCTTC CASSYLLAGVVNEQFF
TRBJ1-1 . TRBV7-6 . TGTGCCAGCAGCTTAGGTGGTAAGGACACTGAAGCTTTCTTT CASSLGGKDTEAFF
TRBJ1-1 . TRBV6-2/TRBV6-3 . TGTGCCAGCAGTTCTGCAAACACTGAAGCTTTCTTT CASSSANTEAFF
TRBJ2-5 TRBD1 TRBV12-5 . TGTGCTAGTGGTTTGGGCGGGCAGGGGGCTCGGGAGACCCAGTACTTC CASGLGGQGARETQYF
TRBJ1-2 . TRBV2 . TGTGCCAGCAGTATTCGCCCGGACAACTATGGCTACACCTTC CASSIRPDNYGYTF
TRBJ2-2 TRBD2 TRBV6-6 few TGTGCCGGATGTCTGGGGCTAGCGGGGGGGCTAGGGGAGCTGTTTTTT CAGCLGLAGGLGELFF
TRBJ2-7 . TRBV2 . TGTGCCAGCAGTGAGTACTACCGTTCCGGCGAGCAGTACTTC CASSEYYRSGEQYF
TRBJ2-7 TRBD2 TRBV5-4 . TGTGCCAGCAGCTTGGTACTAGCGGGAGTAGGGAACGAGCAGTACTTC CASSLVLAGVGNEQYF
TRBJ2-3 . TRBV23-1 . TGCGCCAGCAGTCAATCGGTGGTTTCAGATACGCAGTATTTT CASSQSVVSDTQYF
TRBJ1-1 . TRBV27 . TGTGCCAGCAGTTTCCAAGGGGGGCGCATTGAAGCTTTCTTT CASSFQGGRIEAFF
TRBJ2-1 . TRBV7-9 . TGTGCCAGCAGCCCCACCAACAATGAGCAGTTCTTC CASSPTNNEQFF
TRBJ1-2 . TRBV7-9 . TGTGCCAGCAGCTTAGAAGCGTTTGGCTACACCTTC CASSLEAFGYTF
TRBJ2-1 TRBD1 TRBV7-6 . TGTGCCAGCAGCTTTGGCCAAACAGGGGTCAATGAGCAGTTCTTC CASSFGQTGVNEQFF
TRBJ2-2 . TRBV5-1 . TGCGCCAGCGCCATAGACGGGGGCGGGGAGCTGTTTTTT CASAIDGGGELFF
TRBJ1-6 TRBD1 TRBV5-1 . TGCGCCAGCAGCCCCCGACAGGGGACAAATTCACCCCTCCACTTT CASSPRQGTNSPLHF
TRBJ1-5 . TRBV6-2/TRBV6-3 once TGTGCCAGCAGTTACGGCAGTATCAATCAGCCCCAGCATTTT CASSYGSINQPQHF
TRBJ2-3 TRBD2 TRBV5-5 . TGTGCCAGCAGCCACACTAGCGCTAGCACAGATACGCAGTATTTT CASSHTSASTDTQYF
TRBJ2-3 . TRBV5-4 few TGTGCCAGCAGCGTAACGGGACCCGGCACAGATACGCAGTATTTT CASSVTGPGTDTQYF
TRBJ1-1 . TRBV5-6 once TGTGCCAGCAGCTTGCGGCGACAGGAGAATTTTATTACTGAAGCTTTCTTT CASSLRRQENFITEAFF
TRBJ2-5 TRBD2 TRBV4-3 . TGCGCCAGCAGCCAGATAGGCGCGGGGGGAGAGACCCAGTACTTC CASSQIGAGGETQYF
TRBJ2-7 TRBD2 TRBV7-7 . TGTGCTAGCAGCTCGGGACTAGCGGGGACCTACGAGCAGTACTTC CASSSGLAGTYEQYF
TRBJ1-4 . TRBV19 . TGTGCCAGTATGGGGGGCGTCCGGGGTGAAAAACTGTTTTTT CASMGGVRGEKLFF
TRBJ2-7 . TRBV11-2 . TGTGCCAGCAGCTTAGAGCTGGGTCCTCCCTACGAGCAGTACTTC CASSLELGPPYEQYF
TRBJ1-2 . TRBV10-1 . TGCGCCAGCAGTGATCACACACTTAACTATGGCTACACCTTC CASSDHTLNYGYTF
TRBJ1-5 . TRBV6-5 . TGTGCCAGCCGCCCCCAGGCCTCCTTACCCCAGCATTTT CASRPQASLPQHF